Below are 6 T cell receptor beta chains sequenced from a single sample in a study of cytomegalovirus exposure and HLA in healthy donors. PCR primers comprised 60 Vbeta and 13 Jbeta primers. Profiled with immunoSEQ multiplex PCR; TCRdb holds only in-frame clones, not every one. The table lists under 65,000 clones, 82% of them singletons. The sample taken for sequencing was PBMCs. The receptors come from a woman aged 18-29 years in good health and CMV-seronegative.

CDR3 bases: TGCGCCAGCGTCGACAGCCGGGCCAGCGCTGAAGCTTTCTTT. Translated: CASVDSRASAEAFF. The rearrangement uses TRBV10-1 and TRBJ1-1; maybe TRBD1 (5 bases). V gave up 8 bases and J gave up 6 bases, with 19 bases separating them. Germline lookup yields CDR1 WNHNN and CDR2 SYGVQD (reference sequence). The CDR3 runs 14 residues.

The chain combines TRBV6-4 with TRBJ2-3, with TRBD2 matching over 7 bases. This CDR3 is built from 16 residues. Trimming at V came to 3 bases and at J to 0 bases, leaving 6 bases not matched to a gene. CDR1 MRHNA and CDR2 SNTAGT come from the germline V gene. The CDR3 sequence is CASSDGAGTSTDTQYF. The DNA for the CDR3 is TGTGCCAGCAGTGATGGAGCGGGGACTAGCACAGATACGCAGTATTTT.

This chain links TRBV6-4 with TRBJ2-3, with 10 nucleotides matching TRBD2. Looked up from germline, CDR1 is MRHNA and CDR2 is SNTAGT. CDR3 length: 18 residues. V dropped 1 base and J dropped 0; count of bases not matched to a gene: 7. CDR3 in DNA: TGTGCCAGCAGTGACTTTGCTAGCGGGGGAATTAGCACAGATACGCAGTATTTT. Its protein is CASSDFASGGISTDTQYF.

This clone appeared a few times. The chain recombines TRBV19 with TRBJ2-2, with D unresolved. The CDR3 loop spans 15 amino acids. The germline gives CDR1 LNHDA, CDR2 SQIVND (reference sequence). Trimming took 7 bases from V and 3 from J, leaving 15 bases between them. The CDR3 bases are TGTGCCAGTAATCATGAGGCGATTTACACCGGGGAGCTGTTTTTT. This sequence encodes CASNHEAIYTGELFF.

V and J are TRBV28 and TRBJ2-5; 9 bases fit TRBD2. CDR1 is MDHEN and CDR2 is SYDVKM in the germline V gene. The CDR3 is made up of 19 amino acids. The V segment lost 2 bases and the J segment 1 base; nucleotides outside the gene matches: 14. The CDR3 sequence: CASSLLWREGRPTQETQYF. The CDR3 DNA follows: TGTGCCAGCAGTTTACTCTGGCGGGAGGGCCGTCCGACCCAAGAGACCCAGTACTTC.

The chain carries TRBV30 and TRBJ1-5; D unresolved. V lost 2 bases and J lost 0, with 5 bases in between. In germline, CDR1 is GTSNPN, CDR2 SVGIG (reference sequence). CDR3 length: 13 amino acids. The CDR3 nucleotides are TGTGCCTGGAGTTTAAATAGCAATCAGCCCCAGCATTTT. Its translation: CAWSLNSNQPQHF.